The clone carrying this TCR beta chain was recorded a few times. Its antigen is undetermined. This specimen belongs to a study of T cell clonotyping in hematopoietic cell transplantation. TCRdb keeps only in-frame clones here, not all; method: immunoSEQ multiplex PCR. The repertoire has some 1,200 clones, roughly 53% of them found once; the top ten carry more than 25%. Study-level results: Pathologically expanded recipient clonotypes increased progressively from day 30 to day 180 as diversity fell.

This CDR3 has 15 residues. Germline V gene lookup returns CDR1 SGHRS and CDR2 YFSETQ. V was pared by 3 bases and J by 5 bases, with 6 bases of the junction left unmatched. The sequencing here drew on PBMCs, taken 180 days after allogeneic stem cell transplant. This chain joins TRBV5-1 and TRBJ2-5; 11 bases line up with TRBD1. This receptor was obtained from a male patient in his forties or fifties who had an allogeneic stem cell transplant from an unrelated donor, so T cells may come from the graft donor. Some clones in this sample may be carry-over from other donors' samples. The CDR3 bases are TGCGCCAGCAGCTCGGACAGGGGGCAGGGGGAGACCCAGTACTTC. Translating it yields CASSSDRGQGETQYF.